These T cell receptor beta chains were read from a single sample in a study of blood T cell repertoires in COVID-19. Here immunoSEQ multiplex PCR was the method, and the copy in TCRdb shows in-frame clones only, minus some. The table records around 310,000 clones, 80% to 95% of them present only once. Material: peripheral blood. These TCRs come from a young woman with COVID-19, enrolled during active disease. Each CDR3 is given with its conserved first and last residue. Each record gives: CDR3 DNA, CDR3 protein, J gene, D gene, V gene, clone size. A D gene is named only where the DNA matches it firmly. Only part of the rows carry a size: once, few, many, or a class if the clone is expanded.

DNA: TGTGCCAGTAGTGTACAGGGGGCAGGCGAGACCCAGTACTTC; CDR3: CASSVQGAGETQYF; J: TRBJ2-5; D: TRBD1; V: TRBV19; size: -
DNA: TGTGCCAGCTCACGAGACAGGGTGGGAGGACAGCCCCAGCATTTT; CDR3: CASSRDRVGGQPQHF; J: TRBJ1-5; D: TRBD1; V: TRBV18; size: -
DNA: TGTGCCAGCTCACCAGGGCAGAATCAGCCCCAGCATTTT; CDR3: CASSPGQNQPQHF; J: TRBJ1-5; D: -; V: TRBV18; size: -
DNA: TGTGCCATCAGTGAACGGGGGGAAAAACTGTTTTTT; CDR3: CAISERGEKLFF; J: TRBJ1-4; D: -; V: TRBV10-3; size: few
DNA: TGTGCCAGCAGCCAAGAAAGGGATCAGGCGGGATACGTTTACGAGCAGTACTTC; CDR3: CASSQERDQAGYVYEQYF; J: TRBJ2-7; D: -; V: TRBV3-1/TRBV3-2; size: once
DNA: TGTGCCAGCAAGGGGGCGGAGGCAGATACGCAGTATTTT; CDR3: CASKGAEADTQYF; J: TRBJ2-3; D: TRBD1; V: TRBV7-8; size: -
DNA: TGCGCCAGCAGCTCAGGACGAGGGGGTGAAGCTTTCTTT; CDR3: CASSSGRGGEAFF; J: TRBJ1-1; D: -; V: TRBV5-1; size: -
DNA: TGTGCCAGCAGCTCCCAGGGGGCGGGTACTGAAGCTTTCTTT; CDR3: CASSSQGAGTEAFF; J: TRBJ1-1; D: TRBD1; V: TRBV5-6; size: -
DNA: TGTGCCAGCAGCCAAGTCGGGACTAGCGGACAAGAGACCCAGTACTTC; CDR3: CASSQVGTSGQETQYF; J: TRBJ2-5; D: TRBD2; V: TRBV4-2; size: -
DNA: TGTGCCAGCAGCCCACCCCTCCAAGCGGTTTACAATGAGCAGTTCTTC; CDR3: CASSPPLQAVYNEQFF; J: TRBJ2-1; D: -; V: TRBV7-9; size: -
DNA: TGCGCCAGCAGCTCGGGACTAGCGGGAGCGGGTGAGCAGTTCTTC; CDR3: CASSSGLAGAGEQFF; J: TRBJ2-1; D: TRBD2; V: TRBV5-1; size: once
DNA: TGTGCCACCAACAGGGGCACAGATACGCAGTATTTT; CDR3: CATNRGTDTQYF; J: TRBJ2-3; D: -; V: TRBV24-1; size: -
DNA: TGTGCCAGCCTATCGAGCGGGAGTGTTTACGAGCAGTACTTC; CDR3: CASLSSGSVYEQYF; J: TRBJ2-7; D: TRBD2; V: TRBV28; size: -
DNA: TGTGCCTGGAGTGTACTATTAGCGGGAGGGGAGACCCAGTACTTC; CDR3: CAWSVLLAGGETQYF; J: TRBJ2-5; D: TRBD2; V: TRBV30; size: -
DNA: TGTGCCAGCAGTGAAATGAGGAATCAGCCCCAGCATTTT; CDR3: CASSEMRNQPQHF; J: TRBJ1-5; D: -; V: TRBV6-1; size: -
DNA: TGTGCCTGGAGTCTGGGACTAGCGGGGGACGAGCAGTACTTC; CDR3: CAWSLGLAGDEQYF; J: TRBJ2-7; D: TRBD2; V: TRBV30; size: -
DNA: TGTGCCAGCAGTCGGGACAGTCAAGAGCAGTTCTTC; CDR3: CASSRDSQEQFF; J: TRBJ2-1; D: TRBD1; V: TRBV28; size: -
DNA: TGTGCCAGCAGCCACCGGGACAGGGGACCCGAGCAGTACTTC; CDR3: CASSHRDRGPEQYF; J: TRBJ2-7; D: TRBD1; V: TRBV7-2; size: -
DNA: TGTGCCAGCAGCCCGGCGCCAGGCAGGGGGAACTATGGCTACACCTTC; CDR3: CASSPAPGRGNYGYTF; J: TRBJ1-2; D: TRBD1; V: TRBV5-8; size: -
DNA: TGTGCCTGGAGTGTTGATCGGAGCACAGATACGCAGTATTTT; CDR3: CAWSVDRSTDTQYF; J: TRBJ2-3; D: -; V: TRBV30; size: -
DNA: TGTGCCAGCAGCTTAATGGTAGAAGAAAAACTGTTTTTT; CDR3: CASSLMVEEKLFF; J: TRBJ1-4; D: -; V: TRBV7-2; size: -
DNA: TGTGCCAGCAGTCCGGAGAGCTCCTATAATTCACCCCTCCACTTT; CDR3: CASSPESSYNSPLHF; J: TRBJ1-6; D: -; V: TRBV2; size: -
DNA: TGTGCCAGCAGCTTAGCCGAGGAGCAGTTCTTC; CDR3: CASSLAEEQFF; J: TRBJ2-1; D: -; V: TRBV11-2; size: -
DNA: TGTGCCAGCAGTTACTCGACGGGAAGCTCCTACGAGCAGTACTTC; CDR3: CASSYSTGSSYEQYF; J: TRBJ2-7; D: -; V: TRBV6-6; size: -
DNA: TGTGCCAGCAGCTTATATGCAGACATGAACACTGAAGCTTTCTTT; CDR3: CASSLYADMNTEAFF; J: TRBJ1-1; D: -; V: TRBV7-9; size: -
DNA: TGCGCCAGCAGCTTGGCCGGGACTAGCGGGCGGGAGACCCAGTACTTC; CDR3: CASSLAGTSGRETQYF; J: TRBJ2-5; D: TRBD2; V: TRBV5-1; size: once
DNA: TGTGCCTGCCACCAGGGGGATCTATTTAACACTGAAGCTTTCTTT; CDR3: CACHQGDLFNTEAFF; J: TRBJ1-1; D: TRBD1; V: TRBV30; size: -
DNA: TGTGCCAGCAGCCAAGGTAGGCAGGGCTACGAGCAGTACTTC; CDR3: CASSQGRQGYEQYF; J: TRBJ2-7; D: -; V: TRBV3-1/TRBV3-2; size: -
DNA: TGTGCCAGCAGCACGGGAGTGGGGGAGCTGTTTTTT; CDR3: CASSTGVGELFF; J: TRBJ2-2; D: -; V: TRBV6-2/TRBV6-3; size: -
DNA: TGTGCCAGCAGCTTACTGGATTGGGCTGAGCAGTTCTTC; CDR3: CASSLLDWAEQFF; J: TRBJ2-1; D: -; V: TRBV7-2; size: -
DNA: TGTGCCAGCAGCTTAGATAAGTGGGGCGAGCATCAGCCCCAGCATTTT; CDR3: CASSLDKWGEHQPQHF; J: TRBJ1-5; D: -; V: TRBV7-9; size: -
DNA: TGCGCCAGCAGCGTCAGGGACATCGGGGAGCTGTTTTTT; CDR3: CASSVRDIGELFF; J: TRBJ2-2; D: -; V: TRBV5-1; size: -
DNA: TGTGCCAGCAGTGAAATGATGAGCAATGAGCAGTTCTTC; CDR3: CASSEMMSNEQFF; J: TRBJ2-1; D: -; V: TRBV6-1; size: -
DNA: TGTGCCGGGGGGACAGGGAACACCGGGGAGCTGTTTTTT; CDR3: CAGGTGNTGELFF; J: TRBJ2-2; D: TRBD1; V: TRBV28; size: -
DNA: TGCAGCGTTGAGATCGGGGGGTCCTACGAGCAGTACTTC; CDR3: CSVEIGGSYEQYF; J: TRBJ2-7; D: TRBD2; V: TRBV29-1; size: -
DNA: TGTGCCAGCAGTCAGGGACAGGGGGTTCGGGAGACCCAGTACTTC; CDR3: CASSQGQGVRETQYF; J: TRBJ2-5; D: TRBD1; V: TRBV27; size: once
DNA: TGTGCCACCAGGAGCGCCGGGACAGGGAGCACCGGGGAGCTGTTTTTT; CDR3: CATRSAGTGSTGELFF; J: TRBJ2-2; D: TRBD1; V: TRBV24-1; size: -
DNA: TGTGCCAGCAGCGAAAGGGACAGCTTAGGCTACACCTTC; CDR3: CASSERDSLGYTF; J: TRBJ1-2; D: TRBD1; V: TRBV7-9; size: -
DNA: TGCGCCAGCAGCCAAGGAGGTCACGGCGGGACAGGGAAAGATACGCAGTATTTT; CDR3: CASSQGGHGGTGKDTQYF; J: TRBJ2-3; D: TRBD1; V: TRBV4-1; size: -
DNA: TGTGCCAGCAGGGGGTTAGCGGGAGGACGTTACGAGCAGTACTTC; CDR3: CASRGLAGGRYEQYF; J: TRBJ2-7; D: TRBD2; V: TRBV6-5; size: -
DNA: TGCGCCAGCAGTCTGGCCCCGGGGAAGCGGCGAAAACTGTTTTTT; CDR3: CASSLAPGKRRKLFF; J: TRBJ1-4; D: -; V: TRBV23-1; size: -